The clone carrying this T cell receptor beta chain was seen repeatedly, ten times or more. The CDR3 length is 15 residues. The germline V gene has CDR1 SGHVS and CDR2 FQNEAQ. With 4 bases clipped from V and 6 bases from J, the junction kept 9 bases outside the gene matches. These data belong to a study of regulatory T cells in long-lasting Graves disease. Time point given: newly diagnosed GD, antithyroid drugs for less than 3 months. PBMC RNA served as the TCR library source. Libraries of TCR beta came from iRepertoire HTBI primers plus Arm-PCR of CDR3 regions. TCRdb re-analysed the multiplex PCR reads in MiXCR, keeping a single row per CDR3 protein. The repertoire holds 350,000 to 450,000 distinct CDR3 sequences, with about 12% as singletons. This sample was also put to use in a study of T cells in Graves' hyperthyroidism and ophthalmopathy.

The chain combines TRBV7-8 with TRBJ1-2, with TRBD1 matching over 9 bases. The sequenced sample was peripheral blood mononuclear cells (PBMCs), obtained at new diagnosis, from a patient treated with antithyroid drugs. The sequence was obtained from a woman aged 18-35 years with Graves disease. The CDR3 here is CASSSGWTGEDGYTF. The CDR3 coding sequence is TGTGCCAGCAGCTCCGGTTGGACAGGGGAGGATGGCTACACCTTC.